This T cell receptor (beta chain) was recovered during a study of blood T cell repertoires in COVID-19 (dated by TCRdb to 2018 to 2020). Study-wide context: Collaborator samples came from the United States, Italy and Spain and covered acute and convalescent phases of COVID-19. Nearly every sample came with metadata listing a de-identified subject ID, COVID-19 status, age in years and sex. The samples were drawn from two sources: the first 160 participants of the ongoing ImmuneRACE study, and over 1,000 subjects contributed by 6 global collaborators. Subjects who had been exposed to COVID-19, were actively infected with it, or had recovered from it provided the deeply sampled blood TCRbeta repertoires that made up the dataset. A freely available public database, intended as a resource for researchers studying the immune response to SARS-CoV-2, is where the repertoires were released. The prospective study material was composed of cDNA or gDNA derived from T cells, B-cell-depleted T cells, or PBMCs. Where available, HLA class I and class II types were obtained from metadata supplied by the sample provider rather than from assay-based typing. General study outcomes and caveats: Clinical and demographic metadata were provided uncurated, with the amount varying by source and participant.

The germline V gene specifies LGHNA as CDR1 and YNFKEQ as CDR2. Here V drops 2 bases and J drops 4 bases, and the junction holds 6 bases not matched to any gene. From cysteine to phenylalanine, the CDR3 is 15 amino acids long. Kept here is only the CDR3 DNA, which spans 45 bases and is read in frame from base 1. Concerning this clone itself: Its recognized antigen is unknown. Per-nucleotide qualities are absent, and no much larger clonotype sits a single base away.

Whole blood was collected in K2EDTA tubes by collaborating institutions according to the institutions' own protocols. For TCRbeta analysis, collaborators shipped samples in one of three forms: frozen whole blood, isolated PBMCs, or DNA extracted from either of those sample types. TCRbeta CDR3 regions were amplified from genomic DNA using the immunoSEQ Assay, a bias-controlled multiplex PCR. As for the original processing: The number of nucleated cells in each sample was estimated by amplification of reference gene primers within the assay. To quantify the absolute abundance of each unique TCRbeta CDR3 rearrangement, sequence reads were collapsed and filtered. Productive Simpson clonality was computed per sample as the square root of Simpson's diversity index over productive rearrangements. Imported from immuneACCESS, the table was reduced by TCRdb to in-frame sequences with V and J called. These copies leave out some clones; in studies compared against another copy, an unresolved V gene accounts for under half, and the cause of the remainder is not known. V and J calls and clone size come straight from that table; D and trimming were deduced from the DNA. This sample holds about 110,000 clones; over 80% were observed only once. The top ten hold 4% to 5% of the sample.

Sequencing was performed on peripheral blood. The receptor comes from a woman aged 70 to 79 with acute or convalescent COVID-19. The chain uses TRBV4-2 and TRBJ1-2, with TRBD1 matching 8 junction bases. At the DNA level, the sequence is TGTGCCAGCAGCCAATCAGGGGGCTTGGGCTATGGCTACACCTTC. It specifies CASSQSGGLGYGYTF.